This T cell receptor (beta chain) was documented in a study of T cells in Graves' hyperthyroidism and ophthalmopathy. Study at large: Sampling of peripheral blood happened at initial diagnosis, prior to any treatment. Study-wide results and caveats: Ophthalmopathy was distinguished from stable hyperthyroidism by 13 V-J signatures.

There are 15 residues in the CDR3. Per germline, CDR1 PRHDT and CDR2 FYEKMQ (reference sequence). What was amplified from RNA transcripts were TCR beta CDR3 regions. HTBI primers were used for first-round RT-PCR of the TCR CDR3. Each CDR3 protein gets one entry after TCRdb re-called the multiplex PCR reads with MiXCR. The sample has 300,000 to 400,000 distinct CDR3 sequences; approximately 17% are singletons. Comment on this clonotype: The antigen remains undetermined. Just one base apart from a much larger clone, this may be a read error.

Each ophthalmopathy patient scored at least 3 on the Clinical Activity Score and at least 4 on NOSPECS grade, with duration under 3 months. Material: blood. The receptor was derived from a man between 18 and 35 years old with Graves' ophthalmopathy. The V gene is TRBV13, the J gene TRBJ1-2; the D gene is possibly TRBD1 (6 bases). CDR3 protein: CASSQRLGGGYSYTF. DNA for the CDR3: TGTGCCAGCAGCCAACGTCTAGGGGGGGGCTATAGCTACACCTTC. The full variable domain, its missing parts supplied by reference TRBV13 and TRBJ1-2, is AAGVIQSPRHLIKEKRETATLKCYPIPRHDTVYWYQQGPGQDPQFLISFYEKMQSDKGSIPDRFSAQQFSDYHSELNMSSLELGDSALYFCASSQRLGGGYSYTFGSGTRLTVV.